The 12 T cell receptor beta chains in this list originate from one sample, sequenced in a study of PD-L1 blockade in urothelial cancer. Profiled with immunoSEQ multiplex PCR; TCRdb holds only in-frame clones, not every one. Of around 26,000 clones in the sample, around nine tenths were seen once. Sequencing was performed on PBMCs, taken around atezolizumab (anti-PD-L1) treatment. The receptor set was obtained from a man aged 60-69 years with urothelial cancer.

J is TRBJ1-2 and V is TRBV7-3; 10 bases align to TRBD1. Trimming cost V 5 bases and J 5 bases; bases outside gene matches: 8. CDR1 SGHTA and CDR2 FQGTGA come from the germline V gene. The CDR3 covers 15 residues. The CDR3 reads CASSPGQGTPYGYTF. The CDR3, as DNA: TGTGCCAGCAGCCCGGGACAGGGGACCCCTTATGGCTACACCTTC. The whole variable domain, remainder taken from reference TRBV7-3 and TRBJ1-2, is GAGVSQTPSNKVTEKGKYVELRCDPISGHTALYWYRQSLGQGPEFLIYFQGTGAADDSGLPNDRFFAVRPEGSVSTLKIQRTERGDSAVYLCASSPGQGTPYGYTFGSGTRLTVV.

The chain employs TRBV29-1 and TRBJ2-5, with D unclear. The CDR3 extends over 12 amino acids. The ends were cut back, 5 bases at V and 7 bases at J, with 14 bases in the middle. The germline V gene encodes CDR1 SQVTM and CDR2 ANQGSEA. The CDR3 region is CSVQVSLGTQYF. The CDR3, as DNA: TGCAGCGTTCAGGTCTCGCTGGGGACCCAGTACTTC.

This clone was seen once. This chain uses TRBV9 with TRBJ1-2, with TRBD1 matching over 7 bases. The CDR3 length is 14 residues. Germline V gives CDR1 SGDLS, CDR2 YYNGEE. Unmatched junction bases numbered 3, after V lost 0 bases and J lost 4 bases. CDR3: CASSVDAGGYGYTF. The DNA of the CDR3 is TGTGCCAGCAGCGTAGACGCAGGGGGCTATGGCTACACCTTC.

The V call is TRBV7-9, the J call TRBJ2-7, with 7 positions matching TRBD1. The length of the CDR3 is 16 residues. Looked up from germline, CDR1 is SEHNR and CDR2 is FQNEAQ (reference sequence). V shed 1 base and J 3 bases; nucleotides not matched to a gene: 9. As DNA, the CDR3 is TGTGCCAGCAGCTTAGTACTTCAGGGGGATATCTACGAGCAGTACTTC. Translated, it gives CASSLVLQGDIYEQYF.

This chain links TRBV4-2 with TRBJ2-3; 12 nucleotides line up with TRBD2. This CDR3 contains 17 residues. Germline V gene data show CDR1 as LGHNA and CDR2 as YNFKEQ. J gave up 5 bases and V 5 bases, and 11 bases lay outside the gene matches. The CDR3 reads CASSSRETSGGGDTQYF. The CDR3, as DNA: TGTGCCAGCAGCTCCCGTGAGACTAGCGGGGGAGGAGATACGCAGTATTTT.

The chain links TRBV30 to TRBJ1-6; 8 bases line up with TRBD1. The germline CDR1 and CDR2 sequences are GTSNPN and SVGIG (reference sequence). With V trimmed by 5 bases and J by 9 bases, 6 bases remained unmatched. The CDR3 loop spans 13 amino acids. The CDR3 region has the DNA TGTGCCTGGGGAGGACAGGGCAGTTCACCCCTCCACTTT. It is translated as CAWGGQGSSPLHF.

The gene calls are TRBV11-2 and TRBJ2-5, with 10 bases fitting TRBD2. Trimming cost V 3 bases and J 2 bases; bases outside gene matches: 6. This CDR3 comprises 16 residues. CDR1 and CDR2 from the germline V gene are SGHAT and FQNNGV. Written as DNA, the CDR3 is TGTGCCAGCAGCTTGGTGAGCGGGAGGGGACAAGAGACCCAGTACTTC. It encodes CASSLVSGRGQETQYF.

The V call is TRBV7-6, the J call TRBJ2-5, with D perhaps TRBD2 (6 bases). Trimming took 1 base from V and 4 from J, leaving 13 bases between them. This CDR3 spans 15 amino acids. CDR1 and CDR2 from the germline V gene are SGHVS and FNYEAQ. CDR3 sequence (DNA): TGTGCCAGCAGCTTAGGGGCGGGGTATGGAGAGACCCAGTACTTC. The encoded protein is CASSLGAGYGETQYF. The whole variable domain, filled in from reference TRBV7-6 and TRBJ2-5, reads GAGVSQSPRYKVTKRGQDVALRCDPISGHVSLYWYRQALGQGPEFLTYFNYEAQQDKSGLPNDRFSAERPEGSISTLTIQRTEQRDSAMYRCASSLGAGYGETQYFGPGTRLLVL.

The rearrangement links TRBV5-1 to TRBJ1-3; 7 bases fit TRBD1. With 4 bases clipped from V and 0 bases from J, the junction kept 10 bases outside the gene matches. The CDR3 contains 17 residues. The germline V gene has CDR1 SGHRS and CDR2 YFSETQ. CDR3: CASSREGTANSGNTIYF. For the CDR3, the DNA is TGCGCCAGCAGCCGGGAAGGGACAGCTAACTCTGGAAACACCATATATTTT.

CDR3 sequence (DNA): TGTGCCAGCAGCTTAAACAGAGTTAGCAATCAGCCCCAGCATTTT. Its translation: CASSLNRVSNQPQHF. The J gene is TRBJ1-5, the V gene TRBV7-2; the D is unclear. V gave up 2 bases and J gave up 0 bases, with 8 bases separating them. The CDR3 is 15 amino acids. Per germline, CDR1 SGHTA and CDR2 FQGNSA. The full variable domain, completed using reference TRBV7-2 and TRBJ1-5, is GAGVSQSPSNKVTEKGKDVELRCDPISGHTALYWYRQSLGQGLEFLIYFQGNSAPDKSGLPSDRFSAERTGGSVSTLTIQRTQQEDSAVYLCASSLNRVSNQPQHFGDGTRLSIL.

This chain joins TRBV7-9 and TRBJ2-7; D is undetermined. Looked up from germline, CDR1 is SEHNR and CDR2 is FQNEAQ (reference sequence). The CDR3 has 13 amino acids. Trimming removed 2 bases from V and 0 bases from J, with 5 bases in between. In DNA, the CDR3 is TGTGCCAGCAGCTTAATCAGCTCCTACGAGCAGTACTTC. Translated: CASSLISSYEQYF.

The rearrangement links TRBV10-3 to TRBJ2-5; D might be TRBD2 (6 bases). This CDR3 has 16 amino acids. With 2 bases removed from V and 1 base from J, the gap between germline ends came to 14 bases. The germline V gene has CDR1 ENHRY and CDR2 SYGVKD. The DNA of the CDR3 is TGTGCCATCAGTGAGAGCTTCAGGACTACCCAAGAGACCCAGTACTTC. Protein product: CAISESFRTTQETQYF.